These T cell receptor beta chains were read from a single sample in a study of T cells in Graves' hyperthyroidism and ophthalmopathy. TCRdb processed the multiplex PCR reads anew with MiXCR; each CDR3 protein has one entry. The sample lists 500,000 to 650,000 distinct CDR3 sequences, roughly 15% occurring once. Sequencing input: blood. The receptor set was obtained from a woman aged 50 to 65 with Graves' ophthalmopathy. CDR3s include the opening cysteine and the closing phenylalanine or tryptophan. A D gene is named only where the DNA matches it firmly. The size of a clone is reported for some rows only, either as once, few or many, or as a class for expanded clones.

NA	TRBV20-1	many	TRBJ2-5	TGCAGTGCGCCGCCATACCAAGAGACCCAGTACTTC	CSAPPYQETQYF
NA	TRBV20-1	many	TRBJ2-1	TGCAGTGCTAGAGTTTTCTTGGACAGAAGCTACAATGAGCAGTTCTTC	CSARVFLDRSYNEQFF
NA	TRBV4-1	NA	TRBJ2-5	TGCGCCAGCAGCCTTCGGTCAGGGGAGACAGAGACCCAGTACTTC	CASSLRSGETETQYF
NA	TRBV11-2	many	TRBJ2-2	TGTGCCAGCAGCGATACAGGGGGGGGCACCGGGGAGCTGTTTTTT	CASSDTGGGTGELFF
TRBD1	TRBV28	many	TRBJ2-5	TGTGCCAGCGAAGCCGCCGGGACAGGACGAGAGACCCAGTACTTC	CASEAAGTGRETQYF
TRBD1	TRBV7-2	NA	TRBJ2-2	TGTGCCAGCAGCTTAGCCCCCTTTTGGACAGGGAAGGGGGACTTTTACACCGGGGAGCTGTTTTTT	CASSLAPFWTGKGDFYTGELFF
NA	TRBV12-3/TRBV12-4	many	TRBJ1-2	TGTGCCAGCAGCCGAAATCAGGTCAACTATGGCTACACCTTC	CASSRNQVNYGYTF
NA	TRBV14	NA	TRBJ2-7	TGTGCCAGCAGCCAAGCCTTACTCGAGAAGCAGTACTTC	CASSQALLEKQYF
NA	TRBV15	few	TRBJ1-2	TGTGCCACCAGCAGTCCCCCCCACGTGGGTGGCAACTATGGCTACACCTTC	CATSSPPHVGGNYGYTF
NA	TRBV2	many	TRBJ2-3	TGTGCCAGCAGGGTGGACGCGGGATATGCAGATACGCAGTATTTT	CASRVDAGYADTQYF
NA	TRBV6-6	many	TRBJ2-5	TGTGCCAGCAGTTACCTTCTCGAGGGGAGAGAGACCCAGTACTTC	CASSYLLEGRETQYF
NA	TRBV7-8	many	TRBJ2-6	TGTGCCAGCAGCTTAGTTACGAGCTCTGGGGCCAACGTCCTGACTTTC	CASSLVTSSGANVLTF
NA	TRBV20-1	many	TRBJ2-7	TGCAGTGCTAGCGGGATTAGCTCCTACGAGCAGTACTTC	CSASGISSYEQYF
NA	TRBV2	many	TRBJ2-7	TGTGCCAGCAGCGAAGACAGGTACGAGCAGTACTTC	CASSEDRYEQYF
TRBD2	TRBV18	NA	TRBJ2-1	TGTGCCAGCTCACAGGCACTAGCGGGAGGGTCAGATGAGCAGTTCTTC	CASSQALAGGSDEQFF
NA	TRBV27	many	TRBJ1-1	TGTGCCAGCCCCACCTGTGTGACACCCTGGGATGTCACTGAAGCTTTCTTT	CASPTCVTPWDVTEAFF
NA	TRBV30	few	TRBJ2-6	TGTGCCTGGAGTGTAGTGCAAACTGGGGCCGACGTCCTGACTTTC	CAWSVVQTGADVLTF
NA	TRBV15	NA	TRBJ1-5	TGTGCCACCCCCGTGCAGTGGCAGCCCCAGCATTTT	CATPVQWQPQHF
NA	TRBV3-2	few	TRBJ2-5	TGTGCCAGCCCCCAGGGCGTTGGGAGCCATCCACCACAAGAGACCCAGTACTTC	CASPQGVGSHPPQETQYF
TRBD1	TRBV7-9	many	TRBJ2-7	TGTGCCAGCGGCCGCTACGCAACCGGGACAGGGGGCGGCGAGCAGTACTTC	CASGRYATGTGGGEQYF
TRBD2	TRBV6-1	many	TRBJ2-1	TGTGCCAGCAGTGAAACTAGCGGGCGTGAGCAGTTCTTC	CASSETSGREQFF
TRBD2	TRBV28	many	TRBJ2-3	TGTGCCAGCAGTCTGCTCCGACGACTAGCGGGAACTAGCACAGATACGCAGTATTTT	CASSLLRRLAGTSTDTQYF
TRBD2	TRBV7-3	many	TRBJ2-1	TGTGCCAGCAGCTTGGCCCTAGCGGGTTCCAATGAGCAGTTCTTC	CASSLALAGSNEQFF
NA	TRBV7-2	many	TRBJ2-5	TGTGCCAGCAGCTTAGCGTCGACAGTCCAAGAGACCCAGTACTTC	CASSLASTVQETQYF
NA	TRBV28	many	TRBJ2-3	TGTGCCAGCAGTTTGCTCGTACCCCCGGGGACAGATACGCAGTATTTT	CASSLLVPPGTDTQYF
NA	TRBV7-9	NA	TRBJ2-5	TGTGCCAGCAGCTTAGAAGTCGGGGCTAAGTACTTC	CASSLEVGAKYF
TRBD1	TRBV20-1	few	TRBJ1-2	TGCAGCGCCGGGTGGACAGGGGCCAAAGATGGCTACACCTTC	CSAGWTGAKDGYTF
TRBD1	TRBV12-3/TRBV12-4	many	TRBJ1-4	TGTGCCAGCAGTGCGCGGGACAGGGGGTCAACTAATGAAAAACTGTTTTTT	CASSARDRGSTNEKLFF
NA	TRBV9	few	TRBJ2-2	TGTGCCAGCAGACCTCAAGACACCGGGGAGCTGTTTTTT	CASRPQDTGELFF
NA	TRBV18	NA	TRBJ1-2	TGTGCCAGCTCACTCCGGGACGGAACAGCTAACTATGGCTACACCTTC	CASSLRDGTANYGYTF
TRBD1	TRBV2	many	TRBJ1-4	TGTGCCAGCAGTCAGGACAGGGGGACTAATGAAAAACTGTTTTTT	CASSQDRGTNEKLFF
TRBD2	TRBV7-3	many	TRBJ2-1	TGTGCCAGCAGCCAATCAGCGGGAAAGGCCTACAATGAGCAGTTCTTC	CASSQSAGKAYNEQFF
TRBD2	TRBV20-1	many	TRBJ2-5	TGCAGTGCTAATGGGCAGCCGGGACTAGCGGGAGAAAGGGGAGAGACCCAGTACTTC	CSANGQPGLAGERGETQYF
NA	TRBV30	many	TRBJ1-5	TGTGCCTGGAGTGTAGGGGGGATTGGCAATCAGCCCCAGCATTTT	CAWSVGGIGNQPQHF
TRBD1	TRBV6-2/TRBV6-3	once	TRBJ1-2	TGTGCCAGCAGCTCGAGTGCCGGGACAGGGGGTAGCTATGGCTACACCTTC	CASSSSAGTGGSYGYTF
NA	TRBV13	many	TRBJ2-7	TGTGCCAGCAGCCCACGGGACAAATCCTACGAGCAGTACTTC	CASSPRDKSYEQYF
TRBD1	TRBV5-1	many	TRBJ2-7	TGCGCCAGCAGCTCCAGACAGGGTTCGCACGAGCAGTACTTC	CASSSRQGSHEQYF
NA	TRBV19	NA	TRBJ2-7	TGTGCCAGTACCAAAGACATTTCCTCCTACGAGCAGTACTTC	CASTKDISSYEQYF
NA	TRBV20-1	many	TRBJ2-7	TGCAGTGCCAGCCCCAGGACAGTAGGCGAGCAGTACTTC	CSASPRTVGEQYF
NA	TRBV19	NA	TRBJ2-1	TGTGCCAGTAGTACCCGGGACACCACCTACAATGAGCAGTTCTTC	CASSTRDTTYNEQFF
NA	TRBV6-2/TRBV6-3	few	TRBJ1-5	TGTGCCAGCAGCCCCTCGGACATCAATCAGCCCCAGCATTTT	CASSPSDINQPQHF
TRBD1	TRBV20-1	few	TRBJ1-4	TGCAGTGCTTGGGACAGGGGGAAGGGAACTAATGAAAAACTGTTTTTT	CSAWDRGKGTNEKLFF
TRBD2	TRBV7-3	many	TRBJ2-3	TGTGCCAGCAGCTTAACGTTGCGGGGGAGCACAGATACGCAGTATTTT	CASSLTLRGSTDTQYF
TRBD1	TRBV18	many	TRBJ1-5	TGTGCCAGCTCACCTGTCCCGGGACAGGGTAGTAGCAATCAGCCCCAGCATTTT	CASSPVPGQGSSNQPQHF
NA	TRBV10-3	few	TRBJ1-2	TGTGCCATCAGTGAGGGCAGGGGTTCTGGGGGCTACACCTTC	CAISEGRGSGGYTF
NA	TRBV12-5	NA	TRBJ1-1	TGTGCTAGTCTGCGGAAAGGGACTGAAGCTTTCTTT	CASLRKGTEAFF
TRBD2	TRBV4-2	NA	TRBJ2-1	TGTGCCAGCAGCCGACTAGCGGGAAGCTCCTACAATGAGCAGTTCTTC	CASSRLAGSSYNEQFF
TRBD2	TRBV6-2/TRBV6-3	many	TRBJ2-3	TGTGCCAGCAGAGTAGCGGGAGGAGGCACAGATACGCAGTATTTT	CASRVAGGGTDTQYF
NA	TRBV19	NA	TRBJ2-1	TGTGCCAGTGCACTCTCCGGGACGGGATACAATGAGCGGTTCTTC	CASALSGTGYNERFF
NA	TRBV28	few	TRBJ2-2	TGTGCCAGCAGTTCCTGGACAGCGAACACCGGGGGGCTGTTTTTT	CASSSWTANTGGLFF
NA	TRBV13	many	TRBJ2-7	TGTGCCAGCAGCTTAGGCCGAGACGAGCAGTACTTC	CASSLGRDEQYF
TRBD2	TRBV11-2	many	TRBJ2-1	TGTGCCAGCAGCTTAGTACTAGCGGGACAGACCGCTGAGCAGTTCTTC	CASSLVLAGQTAEQFF
NA	TRBV5-1	NA	TRBJ1-5	TGCGCCAGCATCGTCATCCGGGACAATGGCAATCAGCCCCAGCATTTT	CASIVIRDNGNQPQHF
TRBD1	TRBV14	many	TRBJ2-7	TGTGCCAGCAGCCATCAGGGACAGCTGAGCTCCTACGAGCAGTACTTC	CASSHQGQLSSYEQYF
NA	TRBV7-2	many	TRBJ2-2	TGTGCCAGCAGCGTAGGACAGACCCCTTTGGGGACCGGGGAGCTGTTTTTT	CASSVGQTPLGTGELFF
NA	TRBV24-1	many	TRBJ2-1	TGTGCCACCAGTGATGCGGACTCGACGAGCTCCTACAATGAGCAGTTCTTC	CATSDADSTSSYNEQFF
NA	TRBV7-2	many	TRBJ2-1	TGTGCCAGCAGCTTAATGCGGGACTACAATGAGCAGTTCTTC	CASSLMRDYNEQFF
TRBD2	TRBV29-1	few	TRBJ2-5	TGCAGCGGGGGGGGGAGGGAGACCCAGTACTTC	CSGGGRETQYF
TRBD2	TRBV9	NA	TRBJ2-5	TGTGCCAGCAGCGTAGTAATGGCGGGAGAGGGCCAAGAGACCCAGTACTTC	CASSVVMAGEGQETQYF